These 22 T cell receptor beta chains came from one sample sequenced in a study of CD8 T cells in ankylosing spondylitis. Notes on the study in general: Blood of patients with ankylosing spondylitis appeared to be characterized by a TCR beta motif of about 8 highly homologous variants.

These receptors are not linked to any known antigen. Each CDR3 protein gets one entry after TCRdb re-called the 5' RACE reads with MiXCR. The profile shows under 150,000 distinct CDR3 sequences, 15% to 20% of them singletons. The material sequenced was blood, either unsorted or a sorted T cell fraction (not recorded which). The receptors were sampled from a male donor with ankylosing spondylitis.

There are a few counts of this clonotype. This chain connects TRBV20-1 to TRBJ2-1; TRBD2 agrees at 7 bases. The germline gives CDR1 DFQATT, CDR2 SNEGSKA (reference sequence). Trimming cost V 2 bases and J 0 bases; bases outside gene matches: 7. The CDR3 runs to 16 residues. CDR3 sequence reads: CSARSLGGSSYNEQFF. Written as DNA, the CDR3 is TGCAGTGCTAGATCTCTTGGCGGGAGCTCCTACAATGAGCAGTTCTTC.

The J gene is TRBJ2-1, the V gene TRBV7-9, with 9 bases fitting TRBD2. CDR3 length: 16 amino acids. V trimming: 4 bases; J trimming: 3 bases; junction bases outside the gene matches: 7. CDR1 is SEHNR and CDR2 is FQNEAQ in the germline V gene (reference sequence). CDR3 loop: CASSSPGTSRYNEQFF. Written as DNA, the CDR3 is TGTGCCAGCAGCTCACCCGGGACTAGCCGCTACAATGAGCAGTTCTTC.

The V gene is TRBV24-1, the J gene TRBJ2-3; D is undetermined. Trimming cost V 4 bases and J 1 base, with 2 bases left between them. The CDR3 spans 12 residues. CDR1 KGHDR and CDR2 SFDVKD come from the germline V gene. This chain's CDR3 is CATSEGTDTQYF. The DNA for the CDR3 is TGTGCCACCAGTGAGGGCACAGATACGCAGTATTTT.

This clonotype was detected a few times. The chain recombines TRBV20-1 with TRBJ2-4; D gene ambiguous. Between the trimmed V and J ends, which lost 0 bases and 4 bases, there was a span of 7 bases. The CDR3 loop spans 13 amino acids. CDR1 is DFQATT and CDR2 is SNEGSKA in the germline V gene (reference sequence). The CDR3 region has the DNA TGCAGTGCTAGAGATCTGGGAAAAAACATTCAGTACTTC. Translation: CSARDLGKNIQYF.

This clonotype has a handful of counts. This sequence joins TRBV3-1 and TRBJ2-3; no definite D call. The ends were cut back, 4 bases at V and 3 bases at J, with 11 bases in the middle. This CDR3 is 14 amino acids long. CDR1 and CDR2 from the germline V gene are LGHDT and YNNKEL (reference sequence). This CDR3 reads CASSPVGITDTQYF. Here the CDR3 DNA reads TGTGCCAGCAGCCCAGTAGGGATTACAGATACGCAGTATTTT.

The rearrangement joins TRBV9 to TRBJ2-3; weak D call: TRBD2 (7 bases). This CDR3 is 16 amino acids long. Trimming removed 1 base from V and 3 bases from J, with 15 bases in between. Germline V CDR1 and CDR2: SGDLS, YYNGEE. Written as DNA, the CDR3 is TGTGCCAGCAGCGTAAGGGGGGGAGGGCCGACAGATACGCAGTATTTT. As protein: CASSVRGGGPTDTQYF.

The chain couples TRBV6-5 to TRBJ2-2; D is unclear. V was clipped by 0 bases and J by 6 bases, with 8 bases between them. Per the germline V gene, CDR1 is MNHEY and CDR2 is SVGAGI. CDR3 length: 14 residues. CDR3 sequence (DNA): TGTGCCAGCAGTTACTCGAGTTTTGCCGGGGAGCTGTTTTTT. Translating gives CASSYSSFAGELFF.

The table lists this clonotype with many counts. This chain joins TRBV29-1 and TRBJ2-3, with 11 positions matching TRBD1. There are 15 residues in the CDR3. Germline V CDR1 and CDR2: SQVTM, ANQGSEA. The V and J ends lost 5 bases and 3 bases, in that order; junction bases with no gene match: 7. The CDR3 loop is CSVTGQGARTDTQYF. The CDR3, as DNA: TGCAGCGTTACCGGACAGGGGGCGCGAACAGATACGCAGTATTTT.

This clonotype was counted ten times or more. The chain has TRBV29-1 and TRBJ2-1; D gene ambiguous. The CDR3 loop spans 11 amino acids. Germline V gene sequence: CDR1 SQVTM, CDR2 ANQGSEA. Trimming stripped 7 bases from V and 7 bases from J, with 11 bases between. The CDR3 DNA is TGCAGCGCTCAGGACGGGAATGAGCAGTTCTTC. It encodes CSAQDGNEQFF.

The chain uses TRBV28 and TRBJ2-7; TRBD2 matches 14 bases. The junction had 4 bases not matched to a gene; V was cut back by 6 bases and J by 3 bases. Germline CDR1 reads MDHEN; CDR2 reads SYDVKM. This CDR3 spans 15 amino acids. CDR3 sequence reads: CASRTGLAGDYEQYF. CDR3 DNA sequence: TGTGCCAGCAGGACGGGACTAGCGGGAGACTACGAGCAGTACTTC.

About this clonotype itself: This may come from a read error, since a much larger clone is one base off. The chain joins TRBV6-2 or TRBV6-3 to TRBJ2-7; D is unresolved. The CDR3 consists of 18 residues. Germline V gives CDR1 MNHEY, CDR2 SVGEGT. V lost 2 bases and J 5 bases, leaving 25 bases between the germline ends. CDR3 nucleotide sequence: TGTGCCAGCAGTTACCCCTTTTCCCGGTCGGCAGTCGGCGACGAGCAGTACTTC. Its protein product is CASSYPFSRSAVGDEQYF.

The genes are TRBV19 and TRBJ2-1; D possibly corresponds to TRBD1 (5 bases). Trimming took off 7 bases at V and 9 bases at J, with 10 bases between the two ends. Germline V gives CDR1 LNHDA, CDR2 SQIVND (reference sequence). This CDR3 region has 11 residues. CDR3 protein: CASTGSGEQFF. For the CDR3, the DNA is TGTGCCAGTACAGGGTCGGGTGAGCAGTTCTTC.

This clonotype was seen a few times. One end of the junction is discordant with germline, which a read error may explain. This sequence joins TRBV7-7 and TRBJ1-1, with TRBD1 identical over 9 bases. The CDR3 has 18 amino acids. Germline V gives CDR1 SSHAT, CDR2 FNYEAQ (reference sequence). CDR3 DNA sequence: TGTGCTAGCAGCTTAGAGTTGGGACAGGGAAGGGAAGGCACTGAAGCTTTCTTT. Residues: CASSLELGQGREGTEAFF.

The table lists this clonotype with a few counts. This rearrangement joins TRBV12-3 or TRBV12-4 to TRBJ2-7; TRBD1 matches at 11 bases. J lost 3 bases, V lost 5 bases, and 6 bases had no gene match. The CDR3 totals 15 residues. CDR3 residues: CASSRTGGLGYEQYF. DNA of the CDR3: TGTGCCAGCAGTAGGACAGGGGGCCTAGGCTACGAGCAGTACTTC.

This chain connects TRBV5-1 to TRBJ1-1, with D possibly TRBD1 on 5 matching bases. V lost 6 bases and J 11 bases, leaving 17 bases between the germline ends. From germline, CDR1 is SGHRS and CDR2 YFSETQ. The CDR3 totals 12 residues. CDR3 bases: TGCGCCAGCACGGCAGGGTCTTCGACGGCTTTCTTT. Amino acid sequence: CASTAGSSTAFF.

The chain has TRBV7-8 and TRBJ2-3; 8 bases agree with TRBD2. The CDR3 covers 16 residues. The junction had 12 bases not matched to a gene; V was cut back by 5 bases and J by 5 bases. From germline, CDR1 is SGHVS and CDR2 FQNEAQ. The CDR3, as DNA: TGTGCCAGCAGCGGGGGACTAGAGGGGAGTGGAGATACGCAGTATTTT. Amino acid sequence: CASSGGLEGSGDTQYF.

This clonotype was picked up a small number of times. The rearrangement links TRBV2 to TRBJ2-1; the match to TRBD2 covers 12 bases. Germline V gene sequence: CDR1 SNHLY, CDR2 FYNNEI. After removal of 6 bases from V and 0 bases from J, the junction contained 6 bases not matched to a gene. The CDR3 is made up of 17 amino acids. For the CDR3, the DNA is TGTGCCAGCAGGACCCTGACTAGCGGGGGCTCCTACAATGAGCAGTTCTTC. Translation gives CASRTLTSGGSYNEQFF.

The V call is TRBV12-3 or TRBV12-4, the J call TRBJ2-1; D ambiguous. This CDR3 spans 12 amino acids. Trimming removed 6 bases at V and 8 bases at J, with 11 bases between. The CDR3 spells CASSPYLDEQFF. CDR3 bases: TGTGCCAGCAGCCCCTACCTGGATGAGCAGTTCTTC.

This clonotype came up a few times. The rearrangement joins TRBV27 to TRBJ2-7, with 9 nucleotides matching TRBD1. Germline V CDR1 and CDR2: MNHEY, SMNVEV (reference sequence). V lost 5 bases, J lost 3 bases, and 8 bases stayed unmatched. The CDR3 is 15 amino acids. The CDR3 DNA is TGTGCCAGCAGTCGCGGACAGGGGATGAACTACGAGCAGTACTTC. This codes for CASSRGQGMNYEQYF.

Ten or more counts support this clonotype. This chain links TRBV6-1 with TRBJ2-3, with 9 bases lining up with TRBD2. Trimming cost V 6 bases and J 0 bases; bases outside gene matches: 4. The germline V gene has CDR1 MNHNS and CDR2 SASEGT. The CDR3 totals 15 residues. CDR3 DNA: TGTGCCAGCAGAGATCTAGCGGGGAGCACAGATACGCAGTATTTT. Protein product: CASRDLAGSTDTQYF.

This clonotype was counted a few times. The chain is built from TRBV20-1 and TRBJ2-7, with TRBD2 matching over 10 bases. Germline V gene sequence: CDR1 DFQATT, CDR2 SNEGSKA (reference sequence). There are 15 residues in the CDR3. V shed 3 bases and J 3 bases; nucleotides not matched to a gene: 8. The CDR3 here is CSARPPGTSVYEQYF. The CDR3 DNA is TGCAGTGCTAGGCCCCCAGGGACTAGCGTCTACGAGCAGTACTTC.

The chain carries TRBV28 and TRBJ2-5; 9 nucleotides match TRBD2. There are 17 residues in the CDR3. J lost 1 base, V lost 6 bases, and 12 bases had no gene match. Per germline, CDR1 MDHEN and CDR2 SYDVKM. CDR3 coding DNA: TGTGCCAGCAGCTCTCTAGCGGGACCAAGCCCCCAAGAGACCCAGTACTTC. Translating it yields CASSSLAGPSPQETQYF.